Sequencing of this TCR beta chain was carried out in a study of blood T cell repertoires in COVID-19. As for the study in general: Acute-phase and convalescent COVID-19 samples originated in the United States, Italy and Spain. PBMCs, B-cell-depleted T cells, or T cells were the source of the cDNA or gDNA that made up the material.

The CDR3 is 14 amino acids. The ends lost 5 bases at V and 0 bases at J; junction bases unmatched: 3. The germline V gene encodes CDR1 MNHEY and CDR2 SMNVEV (reference sequence). Authors' processing steps: How many nucleated cells were present was estimated from reference gene primer amplification. The method was immunoSEQ multiplex PCR; TCRdb's version includes in-frame clones alone and lacks a portion of them. That table is the source of V, J and clone size, and D and trimming were worked out from the DNA. The sample contains fewer than 200,000 clones, 82% of which appear only once. Regarding this clone: Additional DNA sequences in this sample encode the identical CDR3.

The material sequenced was peripheral blood. The chain joins TRBV27 to TRBJ2-7, with TRBD1 matching over 8 bases. This clonotype originated in a woman aged 70-85 years with acute or convalescent COVID-19. CDR3 sequence reads: CASSAGTGSYEQYF. The CDR3 DNA sequence: TGTGCCAGCAGTGCCGGGACAGGCTCCTACGAGCAGTACTTC.